The sequence of this T cell receptor beta chain was determined in a study of blood T cell repertoires in COVID-19. Authors' processing steps: Estimates of nucleated cell counts were drawn from the amplification of reference gene primers. Generated by immunoSEQ multiplex PCR, the TCRdb table keeps only in-frame clones and is missing some. V and J calls and clone size are copied from that table; D and trimming were computed from the DNA. The sample holds approximately 10,000 clones; 70% to 85% are singletons and the top ten take around a fifth. This CDR3 is built from 14 residues. The germline V gene encodes CDR1 SGHRS and CDR2 YFSETQ. Trimming took 3 bases from V and 0 from J, leaving 7 bases between them.

This rearrangement joins TRBV5-1 to TRBJ2-4; D gene ambiguous. This clonotype originated in a human donor in a cohort sampled during active COVID-19. Input material: peripheral blood. The CDR3 sequence is CASSYSVAKNIQYF. CDR3 DNA sequence: TGCGCCAGCAGCTACTCGGTAGCCAAAAACATTCAGTACTTC.